A selection of T cell receptor beta chains follows, all from one sample in a study of cytomegalovirus exposure and HLA in healthy donors. Measured with immunoSEQ multiplex PCR; TCRdb has only the in-frame clones, and not every one. The table lists some 120,000 clones, under 85% of them singletons, with 4.8% in the top ten. What was sequenced was PBMCs. The source is a man aged 30 to 39 in good health and CMV-seropositive. Both conserved end residues are part of each CDR3. A D gene is named only where the DNA matches it firmly. Expanded clones get a size class; other rows say once, few or many, or leave the size out.

D,J,size,V,DNA,CDR3
TRBD1,TRBJ1-6,-,TRBV27,TGTGCCAGCAGTCCCATACCGGGACAGAGTAATTCACCCCTCCACTTT,CASSPIPGQSNSPLHF
-,TRBJ1-2,-,TRBV5-5,TGTGCCAGCAGCCGCGGGACTCCTAACTATGGCTACACCTTC,CASSRGTPNYGYTF
-,TRBJ1-1,-,TRBV19,TGTGCCAGCGCCAGACCCGGACAGCGGAACACTGAAGCTTTCTTT,CASARPGQRNTEAFF
-,TRBJ1-2,-,TRBV19,TGTGCCAGTAGTATCACAGGGTACTATGGCTACACCTTC,CASSITGYYGYTF
TRBD1,TRBJ1-2,once,TRBV6-6,TGTGCCAGCAGTTACGAAACAGGGGGCTATGGCTACCCCTTC,CASSYETGGYGYPF
TRBD2,TRBJ2-5,-,TRBV7-2,TGTGCCAGCAGCCCAGGACTAGTCCAAGAGACCCAGTACTTC,CASSPGLVQETQYF
-,TRBJ2-2,-,TRBV5-4,TGTGCCAGCAGCGATTTGGGGGGGCGGGGGAAAACGAACACCGGGGAGCTGTTTTTT,CASSDLGGRGKTNTGELFF
-,TRBJ2-7,-,TRBV28,TGTGCCACAATACAGCCAGGGTACGAGCAGTACTTC,CATIQPGYEQYF
-,TRBJ1-2,-,TRBV11-2,TGTGCCAGCAGCTTAGTATTCAGACAGAATGGCTACACCTTC,CASSLVFRQNGYTF
TRBD1,TRBJ2-5,-,TRBV30,TGTGCCTGGACTCGGGACAGGGACCTAAGACACCAAGAGACCCAGTACTTC,CAWTRDRDLRHQETQYF
-,TRBJ1-1,-,TRBV5-1,TGCGCCAGCAGCGGCGGGAGACGGGTTACTGAAGCTTTCTTT,CASSGGRRVTEAFF
-,TRBJ2-7,-,TRBV5-1,TGCGCCAGCAGCTTGGCAGGCAGTGGGTACGAGCAGTACTTC,CASSLAGSGYEQYF
TRBD1,TRBJ1-3,-,TRBV28,TGTGCCAGCAGTTTAAGGGACAGGCTATACACCATATATTTT,CASSLRDRLYTIYF
-,TRBJ1-6,-,TRBV27,TGTGCCAGCAGTCCCTATCTGAATTCACCCCTCCACTTT,CASSPYLNSPLHF
TRBD1,TRBJ1-1,-,TRBV5-6,TGTGCCAGCAGCAGTGGATGGGGACAGGGAGTGGCCGCTTTCTTT,CASSSGWGQGVAAFF
TRBD1,TRBJ1-2,many,TRBV5-1,TGCGCCAGCAGCCGTGGCCCAGGGGGCTATGGCTACACCTTC,CASSRGPGGYGYTF
-,TRBJ2-2,few,TRBV7-9,TGTGCCAGCAGCCTTAGCGGTACCTTTATCGGGGAGCTGTTTTTT,CASSLSGTFIGELFF
-,TRBJ1-2,-,TRBV2,TGTGCCAGCAGTGAGTCTAGGAATGGCTACACCTTC,CASSESRNGYTF
TRBD1,TRBJ1-2,-,TRBV29-1,TGCAGCGTACTCAGACAGGGTGATAGTCTTAGCTATGGCTACACCTTC,CSVLRQGDSLSYGYTF
TRBD1,TRBJ2-2,-,TRBV18,TGTGCCAGCTCACCAAGAGGGACAGTGAACACCGGGGAGCTGTTTTTT,CASSPRGTVNTGELFF
-,TRBJ2-5,-,TRBV7-2,TGTGCCAGCAGCTCAGTACCGCGGGAGACCCAGTACTTC,CASSSVPRETQYF
TRBD2,TRBJ2-1,-,TRBV5-1,TGCGCCAGCAGCCTAAACCCAAGCGGGGGGCCAGACAATGAGCAGTTCTTC,CASSLNPSGGPDNEQFF
TRBD1,TRBJ2-6,-,TRBV5-1,TGCGCCAGCAGTCCCCAGGGACAGAGCTCTGGGGCCAACGTCCTGACTTTC,CASSPQGQSSGANVLTF
TRBD1,TRBJ1-5,-,TRBV5-8,TGTGCCAGCAGCTGGGGACAGGGGGTTACTCCCTCTAGCAATCAGCCCCAGCATTTT,CASSWGQGVTPSSNQPQHF
-,TRBJ1-3,many,TRBV28,TGTGCCAGCAGCTATACCAACGACGGGAGCTCTGGAAACACCATATATTTT,CASSYTNDGSSGNTIYF
TRBD1,TRBJ2-7,once,TRBV6-1,TGTGCCAGCAGTGTCACCGGGACAGGGGACTACGAGCAGTACTTC,CASSVTGTGDYEQYF